The clone carrying this T cell receptor (beta chain) was counted only a few times. Its specificity is not known. The sample is drawn from a study of T cells in Graves' hyperthyroidism and ophthalmopathy. Amplification of TCR beta CDR3 regions used RNA as the template. HTBI primers were the set used in a first-round RT-PCR of the TCR CDR3. A single record per CDR3 protein comes from TCRdb applying MiXCR to the multiplex PCR reads. This sample has around 380,000 distinct CDR3 sequences, with roughly 13% found just once. Study results and limitations: Blood held most thyroid clonotypes expanded above 0.001 frequency.

Patients aged 18 to 65 had newly diagnosed hyperthyroidism lasting under 2 months. The sequence was obtained from a man aged 25-45 years with Graves' hyperthyroidism that later progressed to Graves' ophthalmopathy. The specimen sequenced was blood.

For the CDR3, the DNA is TGCAGTGCGCCCGCTAGCGGGGTCTCCTACGAGCAGTACTTC. It specifies CSAPASGVSYEQYF. The chain has TRBV20-1 and TRBJ2-7; 9 bases are a match to TRBD2. This CDR3 spans 14 amino acids. Trimming took 6 bases from V and 0 from J; bases not matched to a gene: 6. CDR1 and CDR2 (germline): DFQATT, SNEGSKA (reference sequence).